These 23 T cell receptor beta chains came from one sample sequenced in a study of blood T cell repertoires in COVID-19. Repertoires were generated with immunoSEQ multiplex PCR, while TCRdb's copy carries only in-frame clones and drops some. The repertoire holds about 160,000 clones, with 85% as singletons. The sample taken for sequencing was peripheral blood. These receptors were collected from a human donor with acute or convalescent COVID-19. The donor label of this sample is uncertain.

CDR3 nucleotides: TGTGCCAGCAGTTACTCGGGACTAGCGGGGCTCTATGAGCAGTTCTTC. Residues: CASSYSGLAGLYEQFF. The chain carries TRBV6-5 and TRBJ2-1, with TRBD2 identical over 13 bases. With 0 bases clipped from V and 8 bases from J, the junction kept 4 bases outside the gene matches. The CDR3 has 16 residues. The germline V gene encodes CDR1 MNHEY and CDR2 SVGAGI.

This clone was counted between two and nine times. V is TRBV5-4 and J is TRBJ1-6; D unresolved. CDR3 length: 15 residues. Germline values: CDR1 SGHNT, CDR2 YYREEE (reference sequence). The V and J ends lost 1 base and 8 bases respectively, with 13 bases between them. CDR3 coding DNA: TGTGCCAGCAGCTTGCAATACGGTGAGGATTCACCCCTCCACTTT. This encodes CASSLQYGEDSPLHF.

The gene calls are TRBV18 and TRBJ1-4; D is unclear. This CDR3 is built from 16 residues. CDR1 is KGHSH, CDR2 LQKENI, per germline. V was trimmed by 2 bases and J by 3 bases, leaving 13 bases between them. The CDR3 loop is CASSPKSQRSNEKLFF. The CDR3 DNA follows: TGTGCCAGCTCACCAAAGTCTCAGCGGTCTAATGAAAAACTGTTTTTT.

The V gene is TRBV9, the J gene TRBJ2-1; 8 bases map to TRBD1. With 3 bases clipped from V and 4 bases from J, the junction kept 6 bases outside the gene matches. The CDR3 extends over 15 amino acids. Looked up from germline, CDR1 is SGDLS and CDR2 is YYNGEE. CDR3 coding DNA: TGTGCCAGCAGCGCGGGGACAGGAGGTTACAATGAGCAGTTCTTC. It yields the protein CASSAGTGGYNEQFF.

This sequence joins TRBV5-4 and TRBJ2-4, with 11 bases lining up with TRBD1. Trimming took 0 bases from V and 8 from J; bases not matched to a gene: 1. Germline loops: CDR1 SGHNT, CDR2 YYREEE (reference sequence). The CDR3 loop spans 14 amino acids. CDR3 sequence (DNA): TGTGCCAGCAGCTTGGGGACAGGGGGCGACATTCAGTACTTC. Translating it yields CASSLGTGGDIQYF.

The chain recombines TRBV5-1 with TRBJ1-1, with 7 positions matching TRBD1. Trimming at V came to 4 bases and at J to 1 base, leaving 4 bases not matched to a gene. The germline V gene encodes CDR1 SGHRS and CDR2 YFSETQ. The CDR3 is made up of 14 amino acids. CDR3 region: CASSRGQANTEAFF. The CDR3 DNA follows: TGCGCCAGCAGCCGAGGACAGGCGAACACTGAAGCTTTCTTT.

This chain joins TRBV28 and TRBJ1-4, with 7 bases matching TRBD1. Germline CDR1 and CDR2: MDHEN and SYDVKM. V gave up 5 bases and J gave up 1 base; unmatched junction bases: 4. This CDR3 spans 15 amino acids. Here the CDR3 reads CASSQRQGTNEKLFF. CDR3 nucleotide sequence: TGTGCCAGCAGTCAGAGACAGGGAACTAATGAAAAACTGTTTTTT.

This clone was detected only once. V gene TRBV7-8 combines with J gene TRBJ2-5; no clear D. Germline lookup yields CDR1 SGHVS and CDR2 FQNEAQ. The length of the CDR3 is 13 residues. V was shortened by 3 bases and J by 1 base, with 6 bases between the two germline ends. The CDR3 DNA reads TGTGCCAGCAGCTTGCGCCCCCAAGAGACCCAGTACTTC. Its protein product is CASSLRPQETQYF.

V and J are TRBV5-1 and TRBJ2-1; 9 bases fit TRBD1. Germline-derived CDR1 and CDR2 are SGHRS and YFSETQ. The V segment lost 5 bases and the J segment 6 bases; nucleotides outside the gene matches: 6. The CDR3 extends over 14 amino acids. The CDR3 protein is CASRLGTGTNEQFF. The DNA for the CDR3 is TGCGCCAGCAGACTCGGGACAGGGACCAATGAGCAGTTCTTC.

The chain has TRBV11-3 and TRBJ1-1; unclear D gene. From germline, CDR1 is SGHNT and CDR2 YENEEA. The CDR3 has 13 amino acids. Trimming pared 8 bases from V and 0 bases from J, leaving 10 bases between. The CDR3 coding sequence is TGTGCCAGCCGTTACAGCATGAACACTGAAGCTTTCTTT. It translates to CASRYSMNTEAFF.

The rearrangement links TRBV19 to TRBJ1-4, with unresolved D. Germline V gene data show CDR1 as LNHDA and CDR2 as SQIVND (reference sequence). With 6 bases removed from V and 7 bases from J, the gap between germline ends came to 9 bases. CDR3 length: 12 residues. CDR3 region: CASRREPEKLFF. CDR3 in DNA: TGTGCCAGTAGGCGAGAACCTGAAAAACTGTTTTTT.

This clone was found a few times. This chain uses TRBV27 with TRBJ1-1; 10 nucleotides agree with TRBD1. V lost 7 bases to trimming and J lost 0 bases; unmatched junction nucleotides: 11. The CDR3 loop spans 17 amino acids. The germline gives CDR1 MNHEY, CDR2 SMNVEV (reference sequence). This chain's CDR3 is CASNPFDRGLLNTEAFF. Here the CDR3 DNA reads TGTGCCAGCAACCCCTTTGACAGGGGGCTTCTGAACACTGAAGCTTTCTTT.

The V call is TRBV11-3, the J call TRBJ2-5; D gene uncertain. Germline loops: CDR1 SGHNT, CDR2 YENEEA. The CDR3 extends over 13 amino acids. Between the trimmed V and J ends, which lost 2 bases and 1 base, there was a span of 5 bases. CDR3 in DNA: TGTGCCAGCAGCTTAAACTTCCAAGAGACCCAGTACTTC. Residues: CASSLNFQETQYF.

The CDR3 region has the DNA TGTGCCAGCAGATCCGGGACAAGCTCCTACGAGCAGTACTTC. As protein: CASRSGTSSYEQYF. V usage is TRBV28 and J usage is TRBJ2-7, with a weak D call TRBD1 (6 bases). CDR3 length: 14 amino acids. Germline CDR1 is MDHEN and CDR2 is SYDVKM. Trimming took off 6 bases at V and 0 bases at J, with 12 bases between the two ends.

The V call is TRBV14, the J call TRBJ2-2; 10 bases line up with TRBD1. This CDR3 has 15 amino acids. CDR1 SGHDN and CDR2 FVKESK come from the germline V gene. With V trimmed by 4 bases and J by 6 bases, 5 bases remained unmatched. CDR3 sequence: CASSPGQGRAGELFF. The DNA of the CDR3 is TGTGCCAGCAGCCCGGGACAGGGGAGGGCCGGGGAGCTGTTTTTT.

This rearrangement joins TRBV6-5 to TRBJ2-1; D perhaps matches TRBD2 (7 bases). V lost 7 bases to trimming and J lost 0 bases, with 10 bases between them. The CDR3 totals 14 residues. CDR1 and CDR2 (germline): MNHEY, SVGAGI. CDR3 sequence: CASKGGYSYNEQFF. CDR3 bases: TGTGCCAGCAAGGGGGGGTACTCCTACAATGAGCAGTTCTTC.

This clone appeared once. The chain employs TRBV7-2 and TRBJ2-2; 7 positions agree with TRBD1. The junction had 12 bases not matched to a gene; V was cut back by 7 bases and J by 4 bases. This CDR3 is built from 16 residues. Germline V lookup: CDR1 SGHTA, CDR2 FQGNSA. The CDR3 DNA reads TGTGCCAGCATAAAGGAGAGCAGGGGGAGCACCGGGGAGCTGTTTTTT. Protein product: CASIKESRGSTGELFF.

This chain joins TRBV7-8 and TRBJ2-7; D may be TRBD1 (6 bases). Germline CDR1 reads SGHVS; CDR2 reads FQNEAQ. CDR3 size: 11 residues. Deletions cut 5 bases from V and 6 bases from J, with 8 bases between. The CDR3, as DNA: TGTGCCAGCAGCGACAGGACCGAGCAGTACTTC. Encoded protein: CASSDRTEQYF.

The chain combines TRBV6-5 with TRBJ2-7; tentatively, D is TRBD1 (5 bases). Germline CDR1 MNHEY, CDR2 SVGAGI. The CDR3 length is 12 residues. V shed 8 bases and J shed 5 bases, with 13 bases lying between them. The CDR3 nucleotides read TGTGCCAGCGGGGCCAGGGCCCACGAGCAGTACTTC. Its translation: CASGARAHEQYF.

The chain employs TRBV7-3 and TRBJ1-6, with D perhaps matching TRBD1 (6 bases). There are 14 residues in the CDR3. CDR1 and CDR2 from the germline V gene are SGHTA and FQGTGA. V was pared by 4 bases and J by 7 bases, with 11 bases between. CDR3 sequence (DNA): TGTGCCAGCAGCTCAGGGGTGATAAATTCACCCCTCCACTTT. Translated: CASSSGVINSPLHF.

The V and J genes are TRBV6-5 and TRBJ2-1; D is possibly TRBD1 (5 bases). This CDR3 is 15 amino acids long. Trimming stripped 6 bases from V and 0 bases from J, with 12 bases between. Looked up from germline, CDR1 is MNHEY and CDR2 is SVGAGI. The CDR3 bases are TGTGCCAGCAGAGGACACCCTAGCTCCTACAATGAGCAGTTCTTC. Translation gives CASRGHPSSYNEQFF.

This clone was counted a few times. A junction boundary mismatches the germline segment, possibly from a read error. The V and J genes are TRBV28 and TRBJ1-5; maybe TRBD1 (5 bases). The CDR3 totals 17 residues. Germline V gene data show CDR1 as MDHEN and CDR2 as SYDVKM. The CDR3 region has the DNA TGTGCCAGCAGTTTAGAAGGGGCGGGGTTTAGCGATCAGCCCCAGCATTTT. Translated: CASSLEGAGFSDQPQHF.

The rearrangement uses TRBV5-6 and TRBJ1-4; weak D call: TRBD1 (5 bases). Trimming removed 2 bases at V and 4 bases at J, with 15 bases between. Germline CDR1 and CDR2: SGHDT and YYEEEE. This CDR3 is 16 amino acids long. DNA for the CDR3: TGTGCCAGCAGCTTCCGGCAGGGAGGCATTAATGAAAAACTGTTTTTT. Its translation: CASSFRQGGINEKLFF.